The 30 T cell receptor beta chains reported below all come from one sample, sequenced in a study. Profiling relied on immunoSEQ multiplex PCR, and the TCRdb table lists in-frame clones only, not all of them. The sample comprises 55,000 to 70,000 clones, around 93% of which are singletons, and around 4.6% rests with the top ten. Source material: PBMCs. These receptor sequences come from a man between 40 and 49 years old with rheumatoid arthritis.

The rearrangement links TRBV5-6 to TRBJ2-7; D call uncertain. Trimming cost V 1 base and J 6 bases, with 8 bases left between them. This CDR3 is built from 12 residues. The germline V gene has CDR1 SGHDT and CDR2 YYEEEE. Here the CDR3 reads CASSLLRVEQYF. CDR3 in DNA: TGTGCCAGCAGCTTGCTCCGGGTCGAGCAGTACTTC.

The V gene is TRBV5-4, the J gene TRBJ2-1, with D possibly TRBD2 on 5 matching bases. V dropped 4 bases and J dropped 6 bases, with 20 bases sitting between them. Germline loops: CDR1 SGHNT, CDR2 YYREEE (reference sequence). The CDR3 consists of 16 residues. The DNA for the CDR3 is TGTGCCAGCAGCAGTAGGACTCAACCCCGTACCAATGAGCAGTTCTTC. Amino acid sequence: CASSSRTQPRTNEQFF. Looking up the rest from reference TRBV5-4 and TRBJ2-1 gives the full variable domain: ETGVTQSPTHLIKTRGQQVTLRCSSQSGHNTVSWYQQALGQGPQFIFQYYREEENGRGNFPPRFSGLQFPNYSSELNVNALELDDSALYLCASSSRTQPRTNEQFFGPGTRLTVL.

This clone was seen a few times. The J gene is TRBJ2-1, the V gene TRBV6-2 or TRBV6-3; the match to TRBD2 covers 8 bases. Germline V gene data show CDR1 as MNHEY and CDR2 as SVGEGT. The ends lost 6 bases at V and 9 bases at J; junction bases unmatched: 13. This CDR3 region has 15 residues. CDR3 DNA: TGTGCCAGCAGCTCTGGGGCTAGCGGGTACGGTGAGCAGTTCTTC. This sequence encodes CASSSGASGYGEQFF.

V usage is TRBV5-1 and J usage is TRBJ1-2; D is unclear. CDR1 SGHRS and CDR2 YFSETQ come from the germline V gene. V was shortened by 4 bases and J by 1 base, with 8 bases between the two germline ends. The CDR3 has 13 amino acids. The CDR3 sequence is CASSPESNYGYTF. DNA of the CDR3: TGCGCCAGCAGCCCGGAGAGTAACTATGGCTACACCTTC.

This chain uses TRBV11-3 with TRBJ2-1; possibly TRBD2 for D (7 bases). Germline CDR1 reads SGHNT; CDR2 reads YENEEA. This CDR3 has 13 residues. With 5 bases removed from V and 8 bases from J, the gap between germline ends came to 13 bases. CDR3 amino acids: CASSLREGDEQFF. Here the CDR3 DNA reads TGTGCCAGCAGCCTTAGGGAGGGGGATGAGCAGTTCTTC.

CDR3 region: CASSLGPNQPQHF. The DNA for the CDR3 is TGTGCCAGCAGCTTAGGTCCTAATCAGCCCCAGCATTTT. This chain connects TRBV7-3 to TRBJ1-5; D is uncertain. The V gene lost 2 bases and the J gene lost 4 bases, with 6 bases spanning the gap. Germline lookup yields CDR1 SGHTA and CDR2 FQGTGA. This CDR3 is 13 amino acids long.

This clone has a single count. The chain carries TRBV10-3 and TRBJ1-5; D is possibly TRBD1 (5 bases). CDR3 length: 15 amino acids. The V gene lost 0 bases and the J gene lost 6 bases, with 12 bases spanning the gap. Germline CDR1 is ENHRY and CDR2 is SYGVKD. The CDR3 sequence is CAISESVGVGQPQHF. The CDR3 bases are TGTGCCATCAGTGAGTCGGTAGGGGTCGGTCAGCCCCAGCATTTT.

This rearrangement joins TRBV3-1 (or the pseudogene TRBV3-2) to TRBJ1-1, with TRBD1 as a possible D gene (6 bases). The CDR3 covers 14 residues. Germline assignment: CDR1 LGHDT and CDR2 YNNKEL (reference sequence). Trimming pared 7 bases from V and 1 base from J, leaving 13 bases between. CDR3 sequence reads: CASILRGSNTEAFF. For the CDR3, the DNA is TGTGCCAGCATCCTCAGGGGATCGAACACTGAAGCTTTCTTT.

The genes are TRBV5-1 and TRBJ1-3; maybe TRBD1 (5 bases). Germline CDR1 and CDR2: SGHRS and YFSETQ. The CDR3 covers 16 residues. Trimming stripped 2 bases from V and 0 bases from J, with 12 bases between. CDR3 sequence: CASSFGAQGSGNTIYF. CDR3 bases: TGCGCCAGCAGCTTTGGGGCCCAGGGCTCTGGAAACACCATATATTTT. The entire variable domain, with the rest obtained from reference TRBV5-1 and TRBJ1-3, is as follows: KAGVTQTPRYLIKTRGQQVTLSCSPISGHRSVSWYQQTPGQGLQFLFEYFSETQRNKGNFPGRFSGRQFSNSRSEMNVSTLELGDSALYLCASSFGAQGSGNTIYFGEGSWLTVV.

The V call is TRBV7-8, the J call TRBJ1-1; perhaps TRBD1 as D (5 bases). The germline V and J ends were trimmed by 5 bases and 11 bases, with 27 bases remaining between them. Germline CDR1 reads SGHVS; CDR2 reads FQNEAQ. The CDR3 runs 16 residues. CDR3 loop: CASSPPAAGLNIKAFF. CDR3 DNA sequence: TGTGCCAGCAGCCCCCCGGCGGCGGGACTCAACATAAAGGCTTTCTTT.

The V and J genes are TRBV4-2 and TRBJ2-3, with TRBD2 matching over 12 bases. V lost 0 bases to trimming and J lost 0 bases; unmatched junction nucleotides: 7. This CDR3 spans 19 amino acids. Looked up from germline, CDR1 is LGHNA and CDR2 is YNFKEQ. CDR3 bases: TGTGCCAGCAGCCAAGAGGGGGCTAGCGGGGGGGCCAGCACAGATACGCAGTATTTT. Its translation is CASSQEGASGGASTDTQYF.

The chain carries TRBV7-2 and TRBJ1-1, with D unresolved. With 3 bases removed from V and 4 bases from J, the gap between germline ends came to 9 bases. Germline-derived CDR1 and CDR2 are SGHTA and FQGNSA. The CDR3 covers 13 residues. The CDR3 here is CASSFSGSTEAFF. Written as DNA, the CDR3 is TGTGCCAGCAGCTTCTCGGGGTCCACTGAAGCTTTCTTT.

The rearrangement joins TRBV20-1 to TRBJ2-7; no reliable D call. Germline assignment: CDR1 DFQATT and CDR2 SNEGSKA (reference sequence). This CDR3 spans 10 amino acids. V lost 3 bases to trimming and J lost 5 bases, with 5 bases between them. The CDR3 spells CSASRDEQYF. The CDR3 DNA is TGCAGTGCTAGTCGTGACGAGCAGTACTTC.

V is TRBV11-2 and J is TRBJ1-6; TRBD1 matches at 9 bases. Germline loops: CDR1 SGHAT, CDR2 FQNNGV. The ends lost 2 bases at V and 7 bases at J; junction bases unmatched: 6. The CDR3 has 16 amino acids. CDR3 residues: CASSLMGQGFNSPLHF. The DNA for the CDR3 is TGTGCCAGCAGCTTAATGGGACAGGGTTTCAATTCACCCCTCCACTTT.

The rearrangement joins TRBV29-1 to TRBJ2-2, with TRBD1 matching 7 bases. The CDR3 contains 12 residues. Per the germline V gene, CDR1 is SQVTM and CDR2 is ANQGSEA. Germline trimming cut 7 bases from V and 7 bases from J; bases unmatched to any gene: 6. CDR3 region: CSATRQGGELFF. CDR3 nucleotide sequence: TGCAGCGCCACCCGACAGGGCGGGGAGCTGTTTTTT.

In its sample, this clone was seen a few times. This chain joins TRBV11-2 and TRBJ2-3; 7 nucleotides line up with TRBD2. CDR3 size: 16 residues. Germline CDR1 is SGHAT and CDR2 is FQNNGV. V shed 3 bases and J 2 bases; nucleotides not matched to a gene: 8. CDR3 sequence (DNA): TGTGCCAGCAGCTTGATTGGGAGGGGTTTCACAGATACGCAGTATTTT. Protein: CASSLIGRGFTDTQYF. Combining the CDR3 with reference TRBV11-2 and TRBJ2-3 gives the whole variable domain EAGVAQSPRYKIIEKRQSVAFWCNPISGHATLYWYQQILGQGPKLLIQFQNNGVVDDSQLPKDRFSAERLKGVDSTLKIQPAKLEDSAVYLCASSLIGRGFTDTQYFGPGTRLTVL.

The rearrangement links TRBV4-3 to TRBJ2-3; a weak D match, TRBD1 (7 bases). Germline V gene data show CDR1 as LGHNA and CDR2 as YSLEER. V was clipped by 1 base and J by 6 bases, with 17 bases between them. The CDR3 is made up of 16 amino acids. In DNA, the CDR3 is TGCGCCAGCAGCCAAGGGGGACAGCCTCGGGGGGATACGCAGTATTTT. Translation: CASSQGGQPRGDTQYF.

The chain employs TRBV6-4 and TRBJ2-6; D is unresolved. Germline V lookup: CDR1 MRHNA, CDR2 SNTAGT. This CDR3 spans 17 amino acids. V gave up 5 bases and J gave up 0 bases, with 14 bases separating them. CDR3 nucleotides: TGTGCCAGCAGTAACGACCGGTACACCTCTGGGGCCAACGTCCTGACTTTC. It translates to CASSNDRYTSGANVLTF.

The chain joins TRBV3-1 (or the pseudogene TRBV3-2) to TRBJ2-1, with TRBD2 identical over 11 bases. The CDR3 runs 16 residues. Germline lookup yields CDR1 LGHDT and CDR2 YNNKEL (reference sequence). V dropped 1 base and J dropped 12; count of bases not matched to a gene: 11. As DNA, the CDR3 is TGTGCCAGCAGCCAAGTGTTTCTAGCGGGAGGAGGGTCGCAGTTCTTC. Amino acid sequence: CASSQVFLAGGGSQFF.

The J gene is TRBJ2-6, the V gene TRBV5-1; TRBD1 matches 8 bases. The CDR3 runs 18 residues. Trimming at V came to 3 bases and at J to 2 bases, leaving 10 bases not matched to a gene. In germline, CDR1 is SGHRS, CDR2 YFSETQ. This CDR3 is CASSSPTGVLPGANVLTF. CDR3 nucleotides: TGCGCCAGCAGCTCCCCGACAGGGGTCTTACCTGGGGCCAACGTCCTGACTTTC.

A single count supports this clone. The gene calls are TRBV4-3 and TRBJ1-6; D is ambiguous. V was trimmed by 1 base and J by 7 bases, leaving 8 bases between them. Germline values: CDR1 LGHNA, CDR2 YSLEER. This CDR3 is built from 14 residues. The CDR3 sequence is CASSQGQTNSPLHF. The CDR3 bases are TGCGCCAGCAGCCAAGGGCAGACAAATTCACCCCTCCACTTT.

This clone appeared once. J is TRBJ2-3 and V is TRBV3-1 (or the pseudogene TRBV3-2); 8 bases map to TRBD1. This CDR3 is 15 amino acids long. Germline V gene sequence: CDR1 LGHDT, CDR2 YNNKEL (reference sequence). The V segment lost 4 bases and the J segment 1 base; nucleotides outside the gene matches: 4. The CDR3 nucleotides read TGTGCCAGCAGCCGTGGACAGGGTCGCACAGATACGCAGTATTTT. This sequence encodes CASSRGQGRTDTQYF.

This clone was detected a few times. The chain joins TRBV5-1 to TRBJ2-1, with 7 bases lining up with TRBD1. This CDR3 spans 20 amino acids. Germline CDR1 reads SGHRS; CDR2 reads YFSETQ. Trimming cost V 0 bases and J 5 bases; bases outside gene matches: 20. The CDR3 bases are TGCGCCAGCAGCTTGGAGAGAACAGGGGCGATAACGAAAACAAACAATGAGCAGTTCTTC. The encoded protein is CASSLERTGAITKTNNEQFF.

The rearrangement uses TRBV6-4 and TRBJ1-5; the match to TRBD1 covers 8 bases. This CDR3 is 14 amino acids long. With 3 bases clipped from V and 6 bases from J, the junction kept 4 bases outside the gene matches. Germline lookup yields CDR1 MRHNA and CDR2 SNTAGT. The CDR3 is CASSESGGFQPQHF. The CDR3 region has the DNA TGTGCCAGCAGTGAGTCAGGGGGCTTTCAGCCCCAGCATTTT.

This sequence joins TRBV24-1 and TRBJ2-1; D is unclear. The CDR3 covers 15 residues. With 4 bases removed from V and 2 bases from J, the gap between germline ends came to 11 bases. Germline assignment: CDR1 KGHDR and CDR2 SFDVKD. CDR3 sequence reads: CATSERNPPYNEQFF. CDR3 DNA: TGTGCCACCAGTGAGAGGAACCCCCCCTACAATGAGCAGTTCTTC.

This clone was detected a few times. The junction does not match germline at one end; this may be a read error. The chain uses TRBV7-9 and TRBJ1-4; TRBD1 might be the D (6 bases). Germline V gives CDR1 SEHNR, CDR2 FQNEAQ (reference sequence). This CDR3 spans 12 amino acids. CDR3 nucleotide sequence: TGTGCCAGCAGCCTTCCCGGGGGGGCCGAGGCTTTT. It is translated as CASSLPGGAEAF.

The V call is TRBV18, the J call TRBJ2-7; possibly TRBD2 for D (6 bases). CDR1 is KGHSH and CDR2 is LQKENI in the germline V gene. This CDR3 contains 15 residues. Trimming cost V 2 bases and J 0 bases, with 11 bases left between them. This CDR3 is CASSPAGGSSYEQYF. The CDR3 nucleotides read TGTGCCAGCTCACCAGCCGGGGGTAGCTCCTACGAGCAGTACTTC.

The gene calls are TRBV6-4 and TRBJ2-3; no definite D call. V was shortened by 6 bases and J by 2 bases, with 12 bases between the two germline ends. Germline V CDR1 and CDR2: MRHNA, SNTAGT. CDR3 length equals 14 residues. The CDR3, as DNA: TGTGCCAGCAGCCTAGGGTTCAACACAGATACGCAGTATTTT. It specifies CASSLGFNTDTQYF.

V is TRBV7-3 and J is TRBJ2-1, with no clear D. V gave up 2 bases and J gave up 11 bases, with 7 bases separating them. This CDR3 spans 11 amino acids. Per the germline V gene, CDR1 is SGHTA and CDR2 is FQGTGA. The CDR3 DNA reads TGTGCCAGCAGCTTAGGGCAGCAGCAGTTCTTC. This codes for CASSLGQQQFF.

The rearrangement links TRBV3-1 (or the pseudogene TRBV3-2) to TRBJ1-1, with D possibly being TRBD1 (5 bases). Looked up from germline, CDR1 is LGHDT and CDR2 is YNNKEL (reference sequence). CDR3 length: 14 residues. V lost 0 bases to trimming and J lost 5 bases, with 10 bases between them. CDR3 region: CASSQESGGTEAFF. For the CDR3, the DNA is TGTGCCAGCAGCCAAGAGAGCGGGGGGACTGAAGCTTTCTTT.